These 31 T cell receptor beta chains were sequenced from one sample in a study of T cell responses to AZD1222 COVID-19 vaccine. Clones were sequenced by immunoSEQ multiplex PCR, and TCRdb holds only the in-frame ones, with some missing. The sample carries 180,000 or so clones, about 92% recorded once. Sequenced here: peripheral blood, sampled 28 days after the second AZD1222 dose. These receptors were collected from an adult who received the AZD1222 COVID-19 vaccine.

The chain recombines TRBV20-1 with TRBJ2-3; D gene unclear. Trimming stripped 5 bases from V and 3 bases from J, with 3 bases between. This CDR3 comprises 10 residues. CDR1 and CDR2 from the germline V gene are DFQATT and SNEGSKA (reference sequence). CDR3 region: CSAPTDTQYF. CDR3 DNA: TGCAGTGCTCCGACAGATACGCAGTATTTT.

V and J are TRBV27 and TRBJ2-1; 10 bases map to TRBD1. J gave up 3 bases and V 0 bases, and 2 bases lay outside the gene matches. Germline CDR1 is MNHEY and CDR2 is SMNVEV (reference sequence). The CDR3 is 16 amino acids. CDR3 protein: CASSLSGQGVYNEQFF. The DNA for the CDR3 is TGTGCCAGCAGTTTATCCGGACAGGGGGTCTACAATGAGCAGTTCTTC.

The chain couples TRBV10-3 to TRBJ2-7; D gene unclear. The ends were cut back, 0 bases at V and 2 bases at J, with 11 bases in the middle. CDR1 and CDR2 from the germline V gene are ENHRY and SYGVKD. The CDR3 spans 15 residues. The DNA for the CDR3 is TGTGCCATCAGTGAGTCGCGGACCGTCCCCTACGAGCAGTACTTC. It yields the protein CAISESRTVPYEQYF.

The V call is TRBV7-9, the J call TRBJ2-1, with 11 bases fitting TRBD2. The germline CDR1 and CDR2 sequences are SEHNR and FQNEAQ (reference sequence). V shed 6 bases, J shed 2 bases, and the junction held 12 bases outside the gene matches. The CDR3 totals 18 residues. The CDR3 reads CASRPLAGGLRAYNEQFF. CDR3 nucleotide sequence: TGTGCCAGCAGACCTCTAGCGGGAGGACTCCGCGCCTACAATGAGCAGTTCTTC.

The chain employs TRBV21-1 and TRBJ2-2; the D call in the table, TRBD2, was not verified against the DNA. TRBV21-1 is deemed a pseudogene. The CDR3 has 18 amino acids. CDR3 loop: CASSKAAKWERCTGELFF. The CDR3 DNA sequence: TGTGCCAGCAGCAAAGCGGCCAAGTGGGAGCGATGCACCGGGGAGCTGTTTTTT.

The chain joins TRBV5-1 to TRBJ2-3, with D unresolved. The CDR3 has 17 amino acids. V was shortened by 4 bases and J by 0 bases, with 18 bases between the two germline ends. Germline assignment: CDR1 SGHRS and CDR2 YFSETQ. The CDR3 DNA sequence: TGCGCCAGCAGCCCCCTCGGAGAGACCGCTAGCACAGATACGCAGTATTTT. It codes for CASSPLGETASTDTQYF.

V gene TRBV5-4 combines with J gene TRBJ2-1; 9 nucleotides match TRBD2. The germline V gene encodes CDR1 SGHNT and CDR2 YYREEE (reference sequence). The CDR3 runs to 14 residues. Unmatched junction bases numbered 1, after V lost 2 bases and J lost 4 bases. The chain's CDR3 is CASSFLAGYNEQFF. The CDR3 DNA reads TGTGCCAGCAGCTTCCTAGCGGGGTACAATGAGCAGTTCTTC.

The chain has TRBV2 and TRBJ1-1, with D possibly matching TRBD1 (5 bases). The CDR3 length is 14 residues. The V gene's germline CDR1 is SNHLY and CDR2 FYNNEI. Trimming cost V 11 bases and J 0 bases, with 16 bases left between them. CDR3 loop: CAAQGGRLNTEAFF. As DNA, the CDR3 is TGTGCCGCCCAGGGCGGGAGATTGAACACTGAAGCTTTCTTT.

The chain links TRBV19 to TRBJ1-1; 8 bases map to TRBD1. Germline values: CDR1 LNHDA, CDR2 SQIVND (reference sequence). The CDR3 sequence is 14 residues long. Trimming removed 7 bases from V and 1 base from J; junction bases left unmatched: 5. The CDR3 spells CASNWDRPNTEAFF. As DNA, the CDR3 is TGTGCCAGTAACTGGGACAGGCCGAACACTGAAGCTTTCTTT.

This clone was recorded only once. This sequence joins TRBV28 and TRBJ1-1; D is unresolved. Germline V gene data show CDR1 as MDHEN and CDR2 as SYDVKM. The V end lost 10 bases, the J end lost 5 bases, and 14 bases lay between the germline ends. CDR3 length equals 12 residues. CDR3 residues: CANVGRFTEAFF. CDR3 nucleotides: TGTGCCAACGTGGGGAGATTTACTGAAGCTTTCTTT.

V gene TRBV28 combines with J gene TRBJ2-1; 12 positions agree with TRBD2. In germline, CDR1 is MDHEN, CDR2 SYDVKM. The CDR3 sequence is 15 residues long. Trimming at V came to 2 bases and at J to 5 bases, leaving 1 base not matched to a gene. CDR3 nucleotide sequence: TGTGCCAGCAGTTTACGACTAGCGGGAGACAATGAGCAGTTCTTC. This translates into CASSLRLAGDNEQFF.

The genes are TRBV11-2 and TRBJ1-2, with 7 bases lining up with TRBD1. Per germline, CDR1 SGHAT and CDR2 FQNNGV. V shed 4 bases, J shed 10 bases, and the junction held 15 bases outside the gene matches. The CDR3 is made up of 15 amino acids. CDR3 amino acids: CASSSRTGWGSDYTF. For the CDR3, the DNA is TGTGCCAGCAGCTCGAGGACAGGTTGGGGATCGGACTACACCTTC.

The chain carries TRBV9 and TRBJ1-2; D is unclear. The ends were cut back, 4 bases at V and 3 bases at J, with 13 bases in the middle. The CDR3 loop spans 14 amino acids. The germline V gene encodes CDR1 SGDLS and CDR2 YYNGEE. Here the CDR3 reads CASSPRLGYYGYTF. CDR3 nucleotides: TGTGCCAGCAGCCCCCGATTAGGATACTATGGCTACACCTTC.

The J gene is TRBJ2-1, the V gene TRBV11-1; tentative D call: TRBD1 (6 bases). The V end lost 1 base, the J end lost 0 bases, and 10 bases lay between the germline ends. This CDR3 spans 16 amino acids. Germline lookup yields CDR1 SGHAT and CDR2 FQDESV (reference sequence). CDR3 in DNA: TGTGCCAGCAGCTTAGTTGGGGGCTACTCCTACAATGAGCAGTTCTTC. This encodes CASSLVGGYSYNEQFF.

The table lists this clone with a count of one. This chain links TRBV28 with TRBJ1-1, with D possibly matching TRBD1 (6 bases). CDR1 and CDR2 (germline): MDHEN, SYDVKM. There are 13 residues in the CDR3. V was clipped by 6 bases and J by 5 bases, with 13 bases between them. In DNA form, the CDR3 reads TGTGCCAGCAGCCCCGCGGACAGTACTGAAGCTTTCTTT. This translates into CASSPADSTEAFF.

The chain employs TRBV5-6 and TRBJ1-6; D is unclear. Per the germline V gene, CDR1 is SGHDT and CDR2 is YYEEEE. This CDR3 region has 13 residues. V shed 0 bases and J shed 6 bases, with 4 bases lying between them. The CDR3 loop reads CASSLDGNSPLHF. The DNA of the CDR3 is TGTGCCAGCAGCTTGGACGGTAATTCACCCCTCCACTTT.

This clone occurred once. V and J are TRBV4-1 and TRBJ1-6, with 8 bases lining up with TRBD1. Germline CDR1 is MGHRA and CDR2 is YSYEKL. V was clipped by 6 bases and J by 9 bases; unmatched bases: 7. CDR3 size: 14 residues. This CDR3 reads CASRPGQESSPLHF. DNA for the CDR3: TGCGCCAGCAGACCGGGACAGGAAAGTTCACCCCTCCACTTT.

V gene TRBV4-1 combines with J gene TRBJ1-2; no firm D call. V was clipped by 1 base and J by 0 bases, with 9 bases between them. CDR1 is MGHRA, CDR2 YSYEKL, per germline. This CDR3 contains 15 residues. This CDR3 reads CASSQGRTANYGYTF. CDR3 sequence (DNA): TGCGCCAGCAGCCAAGGACGGACTGCTAACTATGGCTACACCTTC.

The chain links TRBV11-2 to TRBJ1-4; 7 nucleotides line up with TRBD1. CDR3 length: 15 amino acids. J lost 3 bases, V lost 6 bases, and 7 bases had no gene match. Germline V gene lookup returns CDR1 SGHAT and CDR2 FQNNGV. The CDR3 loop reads CASSLRGRANEKLFF. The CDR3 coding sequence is TGTGCCAGCAGTCTCAGGGGGAGGGCTAATGAAAAACTGTTTTTT.

The chain's CDR3 is CASSFHGSYEQYF. The CDR3 DNA reads TGTGCCAGCAGCTTTCACGGCTCCTACGAGCAGTACTTC. This chain joins TRBV7-9 and TRBJ2-7; unclear D gene. Trimming stripped 3 bases from V and 0 bases from J, with 6 bases between. In germline, CDR1 is SEHNR, CDR2 FQNEAQ (reference sequence). CDR3 length: 13 residues.

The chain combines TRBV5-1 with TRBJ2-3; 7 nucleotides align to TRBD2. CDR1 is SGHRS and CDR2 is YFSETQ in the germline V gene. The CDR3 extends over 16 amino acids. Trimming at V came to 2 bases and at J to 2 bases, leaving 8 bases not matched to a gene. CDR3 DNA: TGCGCCAGCAGCTTCGGGGGGTGGGACTCCACAGATACGCAGTATTTT. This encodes CASSFGGWDSTDTQYF.

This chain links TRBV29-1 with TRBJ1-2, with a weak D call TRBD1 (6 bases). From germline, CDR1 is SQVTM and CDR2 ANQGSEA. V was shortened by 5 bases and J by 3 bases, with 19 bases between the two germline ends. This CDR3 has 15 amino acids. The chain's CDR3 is CSVWAQGTIHYGYTF. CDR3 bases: TGCAGCGTTTGGGCGCAGGGGACAATTCACTATGGCTACACCTTC. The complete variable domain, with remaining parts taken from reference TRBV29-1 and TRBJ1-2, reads SAVISQKPSRDICQRGTSLTIQCQVDSQVTMMFWYRQQPGQSLTLIATANQGSEATYESGFVIDKFPISRPNLTFSTLTVSNMSPEDSSIYLCSVWAQGTIHYGYTFGSGTRLTVV.

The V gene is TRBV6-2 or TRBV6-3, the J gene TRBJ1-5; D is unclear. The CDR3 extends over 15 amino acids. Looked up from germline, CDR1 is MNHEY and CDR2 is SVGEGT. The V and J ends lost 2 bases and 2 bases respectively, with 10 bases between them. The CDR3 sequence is CASSYEGRGNQPQHF. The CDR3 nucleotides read TGTGCCAGCAGTTACGAAGGGAGGGGCAATCAGCCCCAGCATTTT.

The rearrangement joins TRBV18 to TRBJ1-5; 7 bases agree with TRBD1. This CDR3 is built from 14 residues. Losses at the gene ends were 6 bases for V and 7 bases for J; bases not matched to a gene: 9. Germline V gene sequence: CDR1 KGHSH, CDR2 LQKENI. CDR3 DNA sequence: TGTGCCAGCTCGGTAAGGGGGCAGCGCCAGCCCCAGCATTTT. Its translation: CASSVRGQRQPQHF.

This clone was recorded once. In DNA form, the CDR3 reads TGCGCCAGCAGCTTGAAGCAGGGTCGAGTTCGAAGCACCGGGGAGCTGTTTTTT. Translated: CASSLKQGRVRSTGELFF. V usage is TRBV5-1 and J usage is TRBJ2-2, with D possibly TRBD1 on 5 matching bases. Germline V gene sequence: CDR1 SGHRS, CDR2 YFSETQ. The CDR3 sequence is 18 residues long. Trimming left V 1 base short and J 4 bases short, with 20 bases between. Together with reference TRBV5-1 and TRBJ2-2, the CDR3 gives the full variable domain: KAGVTQTPRYLIKTRGQQVTLSCSPISGHRSVSWYQQTPGQGLQFLFEYFSETQRNKGNFPGRFSGRQFSNSRSEMNVSTLELGDSALYLCASSLKQGRVRSTGELFFGEGSRLTVL.

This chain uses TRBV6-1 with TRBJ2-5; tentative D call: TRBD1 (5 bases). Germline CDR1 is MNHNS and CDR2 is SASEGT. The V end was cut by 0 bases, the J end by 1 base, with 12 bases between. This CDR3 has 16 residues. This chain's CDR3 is CASSEAHRFLQETQYF. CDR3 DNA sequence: TGTGCCAGCAGTGAAGCCCACAGGTTCCTCCAAGAGACCCAGTACTTC.

For the CDR3, the DNA is TGTGCCAGCATCCCCCCCCGCGGGAGCTACGAGCAGTACTTC. This sequence encodes CASIPPRGSYEQYF. The chain carries TRBV6-5 and TRBJ2-7; 7 positions match TRBD2. The J segment lost 3 bases and the V segment lost 7 bases, leaving 9 bases of the junction unmatched. The CDR3 length is 14 residues. The germline V gene has CDR1 MNHEY and CDR2 SVGAGI.

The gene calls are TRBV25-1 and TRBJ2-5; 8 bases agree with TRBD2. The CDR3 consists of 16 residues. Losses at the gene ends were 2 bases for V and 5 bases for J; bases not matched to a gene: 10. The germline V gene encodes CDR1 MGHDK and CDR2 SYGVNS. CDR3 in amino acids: CASSETEGLGGETQYF. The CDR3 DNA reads TGTGCCAGCAGTGAAACTGAGGGACTAGGAGGGGAGACCCAGTACTTC.

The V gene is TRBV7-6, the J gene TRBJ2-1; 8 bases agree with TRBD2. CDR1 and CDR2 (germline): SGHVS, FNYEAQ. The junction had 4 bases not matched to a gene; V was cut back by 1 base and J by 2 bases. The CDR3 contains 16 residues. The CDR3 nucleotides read TGTGCCAGCAGCTTAGTCGGTAGCGGGACCTACAATGAGCAGTTCTTC. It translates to CASSLVGSGTYNEQFF.

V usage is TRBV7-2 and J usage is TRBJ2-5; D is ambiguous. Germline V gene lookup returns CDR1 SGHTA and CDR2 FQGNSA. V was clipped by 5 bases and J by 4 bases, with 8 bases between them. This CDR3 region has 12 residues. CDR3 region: CASSPPGETQYF. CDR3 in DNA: TGTGCCAGCAGCCCCCCGGGAGAGACCCAGTACTTC. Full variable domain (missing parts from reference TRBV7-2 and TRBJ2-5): GAGVSQSPSNKVTEKGKDVELRCDPISGHTALYWYRQSLGQGLEFLIYFQGNSAPDKSGLPSDRFSAERTGGSVSTLTIQRTQQEDSAVYLCASSPPGETQYFGPGTRLLVL.

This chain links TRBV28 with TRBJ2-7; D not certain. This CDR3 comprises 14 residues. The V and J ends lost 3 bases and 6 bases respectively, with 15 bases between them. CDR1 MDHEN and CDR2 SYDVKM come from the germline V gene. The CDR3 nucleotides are TGTGCCAGCAGTTTCCTCTTGGAAGGGATCGAGCAGTACTTC. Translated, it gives CASSFLLEGIEQYF.